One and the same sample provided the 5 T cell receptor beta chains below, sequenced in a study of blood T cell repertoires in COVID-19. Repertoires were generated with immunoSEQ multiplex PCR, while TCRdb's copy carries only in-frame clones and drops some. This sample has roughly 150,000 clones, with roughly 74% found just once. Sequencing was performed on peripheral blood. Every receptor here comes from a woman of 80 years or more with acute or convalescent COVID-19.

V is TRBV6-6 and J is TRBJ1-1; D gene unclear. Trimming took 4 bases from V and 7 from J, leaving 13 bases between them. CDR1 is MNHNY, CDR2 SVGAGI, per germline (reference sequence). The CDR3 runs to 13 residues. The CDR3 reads CASSFDSLGEAFF. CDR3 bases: TGTGCCAGCAGTTTCGACTCCTTAGGTGAAGCTTTCTTT.

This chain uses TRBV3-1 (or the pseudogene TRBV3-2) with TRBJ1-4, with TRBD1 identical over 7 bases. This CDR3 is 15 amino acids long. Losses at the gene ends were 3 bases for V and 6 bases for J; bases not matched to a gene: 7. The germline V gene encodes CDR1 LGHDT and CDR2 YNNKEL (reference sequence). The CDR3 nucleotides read TGTGCCAGCAGCCACTCGGGACAGAGTGATGAAAAACTGTTTTTT. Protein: CASSHSGQSDEKLFF.

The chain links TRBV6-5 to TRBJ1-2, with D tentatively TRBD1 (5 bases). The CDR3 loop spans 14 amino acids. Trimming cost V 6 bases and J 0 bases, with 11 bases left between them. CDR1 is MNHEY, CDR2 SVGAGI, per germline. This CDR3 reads CASRYQGTNYGYTF. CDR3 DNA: TGTGCCAGCAGATACCAGGGAACTAACTATGGCTACACCTTC.

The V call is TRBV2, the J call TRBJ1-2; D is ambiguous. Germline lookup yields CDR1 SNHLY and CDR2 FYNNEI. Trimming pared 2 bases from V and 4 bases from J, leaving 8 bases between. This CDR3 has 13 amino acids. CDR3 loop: CASSERAVYGYTF. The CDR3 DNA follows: TGTGCCAGCAGTGAACGTGCAGTCTATGGCTACACCTTC.

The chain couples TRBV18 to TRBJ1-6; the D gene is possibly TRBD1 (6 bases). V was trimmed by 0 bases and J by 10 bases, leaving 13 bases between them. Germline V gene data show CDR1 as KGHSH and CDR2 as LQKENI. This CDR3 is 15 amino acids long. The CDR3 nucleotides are TGTGCCAGCTCACCACCGATAGGACAGAGATCACCCCTCCACTTT. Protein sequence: CASSPPIGQRSPLHF. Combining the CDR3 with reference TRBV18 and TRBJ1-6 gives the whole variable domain NAGVMQNPRHLVRRRGQEARLRCSPMKGHSHVYWYRQLPEEGLKFMVYLQKENIIDESGMPKERFSAEFPKEGPSILRIQQVVRGDSAAYFCASSPPIGQRSPLHFGNGTRLTVT.